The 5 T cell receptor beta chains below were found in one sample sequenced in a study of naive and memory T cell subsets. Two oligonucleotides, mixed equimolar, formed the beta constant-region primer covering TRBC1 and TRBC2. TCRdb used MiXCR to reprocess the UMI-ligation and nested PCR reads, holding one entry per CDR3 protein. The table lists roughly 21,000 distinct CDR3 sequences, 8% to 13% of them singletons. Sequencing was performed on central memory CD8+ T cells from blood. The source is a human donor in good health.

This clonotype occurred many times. CDR3 coding DNA: TGTGCCAGCAGTTTTGGTAATGCGGCCTCGGACAGGGGGCGCTCGGGGGCCAACGTCCTGACTTTC. Protein sequence: CASSFGNAASDRGRSGANVLTF. The chain employs TRBV28 and TRBJ2-6; 11 positions match TRBD1. The CDR3 has 22 residues. Losses at the gene ends were 3 bases for V and 4 bases for J; bases not matched to a gene: 20. In germline, CDR1 is MDHEN, CDR2 SYDVKM.

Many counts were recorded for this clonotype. The DNA for the CDR3 is TGTGCCAGCAGTATAACTAGCGTTGGAGAGACCCAGTACTTC. This encodes CASSITSVGETQYF. The chain links TRBV27 to TRBJ2-5, with 7 nucleotides matching TRBD2. V trimming: 5 bases; J trimming: 4 bases; junction bases outside the gene matches: 7. This CDR3 spans 14 amino acids. The germline CDR1 and CDR2 sequences are MNHEY and SMNVEV (reference sequence).

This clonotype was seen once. The CDR3 nucleotides read TGTGCCAGCAGTTGTATGCCTCCCGAGCAGTTCTTC. Its protein is CASSCMPPEQFF. The chain is built from TRBV6-6 and TRBJ2-1; D gene uncertain. Germline CDR1 reads MNHNY; CDR2 reads SVGAGI (reference sequence). Trimming removed 4 bases from V and 10 bases from J, with 11 bases in between. The CDR3 extends over 12 amino acids.

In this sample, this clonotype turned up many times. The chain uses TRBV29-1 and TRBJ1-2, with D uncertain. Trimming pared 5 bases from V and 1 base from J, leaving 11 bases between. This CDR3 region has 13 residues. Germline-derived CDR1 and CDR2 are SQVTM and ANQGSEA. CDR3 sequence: CSVQDGSNYGYTF. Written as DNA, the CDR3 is TGCAGCGTTCAGGACGGGAGTAACTATGGCTACACCTTC.

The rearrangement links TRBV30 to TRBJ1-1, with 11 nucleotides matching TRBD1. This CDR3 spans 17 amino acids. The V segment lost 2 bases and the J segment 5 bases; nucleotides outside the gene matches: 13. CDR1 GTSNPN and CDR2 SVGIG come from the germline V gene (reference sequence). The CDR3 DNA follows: TGTGCCTGGAGTAGACCGGGACAGGGGGTTCTGGCGACTGAAGCTTTCTTT. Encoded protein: CAWSRPGQGVLATEAFF.